This entry features one T cell receptor (beta chain) sequence. The ends lost 5 bases at V and 6 bases at J; junction bases unmatched: 3. CDR3 length: 15 amino acids. CDR1 and CDR2 from the germline V gene are SSHAT and FNYEAQ (reference sequence). TCRdb keeps only in-frame clones here, not all; method: immunoSEQ multiplex PCR. The sample lists approximately 300,000 clones; 80% to 90% were seen once. The data were taken from a study of cytomegalovirus exposure and HLA in healthy donors. The receptor comes from a young woman in good health and CMV-seronegative. Sequenced sample: PBMCs. The J gene is TRBJ2-2, the V gene TRBV7-7, with 13 nucleotides matching TRBD2. This CDR3 is CASSPGLAGSGELFF. The CDR3 DNA sequence: TGTGCCAGCAGCCCGGGACTAGCGGGATCCGGGGAGCTGTTTTTT. The full variable domain, with the rest looked up from reference TRBV7-7 and TRBJ2-2, is GAGVSQSPRYKVTKRGQDVTLRCDPISSHATLYWYQQALGQGPEFLTYFNYEAQPDKSGLPSDRFSAERPEGSISTLTIQRTEQRDSAMYRCASSPGLAGSGELFFGEGSRLTVL.